This T cell receptor beta chain comes out of a study of shared clonotypes between healthy human individuals (dated by TCRdb to 2020 to 2022). As for the study more broadly: Two women and a few men aged 18 to 49 years were included in the cohort. Per donor, three plates each were used for CD4 naive and CD4 memory, two for CD8 naive, and one for CD8 memory. To increase sequencing depth and limit assay-specific biases, TCR repertoire library preparation and sequencing were carried out by different laboratories using diverse techniques. The study deeply sequenced blood TCR repertoires of about 5 healthy adults to estimate repertoire size and the extent of clonotype sharing between individuals. Per donor, leukapheresis produced somewhere between about 0.94 and 9 billion PBMCs. Points the paper makes about the study in general: Based on pairwise subsampling, the degree of clonotype sharing among donors was expected to be affected by sequencing depth. The small number of donors limited the genetic and exposure-history diversity represented. Naive subsets generally had larger estimated clonotype richness than memory subsets did. Sampling was restricted to blood, and TCR repertoires in tissue are likely to differ from TCR repertoires in blood. Rarefaction of sorted-subset datasets indicated incomplete sequencing despite the large sequencing depth. Sharing across several donors was observed for about 4.8% of naive CD4, 3.5% of naive CD8, about 2.3% of memory CD4, and about 0.38% of memory CD8 clonotypes. Higher generation probabilities were observed for clonotypes shared by all four sorted-subset donors than for non-shared clonotypes.

In regard to this clone: Its antigen is not yet known. Nothing much larger sits one base from this clone, and base qualities are not available.

TCR CDR3 regions were amplified from genomic DNA by multiplex PCR using the deep immunoSEQ assay. Extracted genomic DNA from each cell subset was spread evenly across all wells of several immunoSEQ 96-well plates, with each plate serving as a replicate. For sorted subsets, around 200 ng genomic DNA, equal to tens of thousands of T cell genomes, was loaded into each replicate PCR. The purified libraries were quantified using a Qubit 3.0 fluorometer, sized with a Bioanalyzer 2100, and then quantified again using the KAPA Library Quantification kit. Every immunoSEQ 96-well plate was sequenced on a separate single-read 150-cycle Illumina NextSeq 550 flow cell. For the original study's pipeline: Because the immunoSEQ output held only junctional sequences and lacked quality scores, the filtering could not match the filtering applied to full-length reads. Sequences were annotated with PyIR, a Python wrapper for IgBLAST v1.9, using IMGT germline references to assign V/J genes and CDR3. Any read was removed if the V/J assignment was weak (E-value above 1e-6), the CDR3 was missing, or the read contained stop codons, out-of-frame junctions, or ambiguous translated residues. V3J clonotypes were defined by identical inferred V gene, J gene, and CDR3 amino acid sequence. To compute the percentage overlap between repertoires, the number of shared unique clonotypes was divided by the size of the smaller repertoire. Repertoire richness was assessed with RTK rarefaction, the Chao1 estimator, and Recon v2.1 estimates of unobserved clonotypes. OLGA was used to compute generation probabilities for all TCRbeta clonotypes that the gDNA method yielded from a few donors. Drawn from immuneACCESS, this table holds only the in-frame rearrangements with V and J called that TCRdb kept. Clones are partly lost; checked studies trace under half to an unresolved V gene and leave the rest unexplained. V and J calls plus clone size are reproduced from that table; the DNA served to infer D and trimming. Across this sample there are about 320,000 clones, with around 86% seen only once. The ten largest clones add up to 15% to 20% of the sample.

V is pruned by 4 bases and J by 2 bases, leaving 4 bases of the junction without a gene match. Looking up the germline V gene yields CDR1 MGHRA and CDR2 YSYEKL. Taken from cysteine to phenylalanine, the CDR3 has 15 residues. Only the CDR3 DNA is retained, 45 bases long and in frame from the first base. The donors were healthy, HIV-negative adults who had no recently reported acute infections or vaccinations. Every donor was a Caucasian adult residing in Nashville, Tennessee, USA. The CD8 memory samples were a combination of magnetically selected CD45RO+ cells and CCR7-negative CD45RA+ effector memory (TemRA) cells. Blood was obtained by leukapheresis, after which PBMCs were separated by Ficoll-Histopaque density gradient centrifugation and cryopreserved in liquid nitrogen vapor phase. Purity and quantity of every magnetically sorted T cell population were checked by analytical flow cytometry. Genomic DNA was isolated from every sorted fraction and measured by UV absorbance on a Nanodrop 2000c.

This receptor was taken from a man aged 18 to 29 in good health. This chain joins TRBV4-1 to TRBJ2-7; 11 bases in the middle match TRBD1. Sequencing input: memory CD8+ T cells sorted from blood. Explained via the paper, the cell subset or site label denotes: CD45RO+ cells pooled with CCR7-negative TemRA cells. The bases are TGCGCCAGCAGCCTAGGGGGACAGGGGGCCTACGAGCAGTACTTC. Its coded protein is CASSLGGQGAYEQYF.